This is a list of T cell receptor beta chains from one sample in a study of post-analysis software for immune sequencing data. TCRdb called the PCR reads again in MiXCR, with one record for every CDR3 protein. The repertoire includes roughly 700,000 distinct CDR3 sequences, 25% to 30% of them detected once, and under 0.7% sits in the top ten. Input material: blood. Receptors were obtained from a girl aged 10-17 years with multiple sclerosis. Both conserved end residues are part of each CDR3. Fields, in order: CDR3 DNA, CDR3 protein, D gene, V gene, clone size, J gene. A D gene is named only where the DNA matches it firmly. Some rows mark clone size as missing; the rest say once, few, many or name a class of expanded clone.

TGTGCCATCAGCGGCGACGGCCGCTGGCGCACAGATACGCAGTATTTT CAISGDGRWRTDTQYF . TRBV10-3 . TRBJ2-3
TGCGCCAGCAGCTTGTTGTCGGGAGACCGTAATGAGCAGTTCTTC CASSLLSGDRNEQFF . TRBV5-1 few TRBJ2-1
TGCGCCAGCAGCTATGACTCGTACACCGGGGAGCTGTTTTTT CASSYDSYTGELFF . TRBV5-1 . TRBJ2-2
TGTGCCACCAGTGACTCTCGAACGACCTGGTCTCCTACGCAGTATTTT CATSDSRTTWSPTQYF . TRBV24-1 few TRBJ2-3
TGTGCCAGCAGCTCGCTTACTAATGAAAAACTGTTTTTT CASSSLTNEKLFF . TRBV28 few TRBJ1-4
TGCAGCGCCCTAACAGTTCTTGGGCACACTGAAGCTTTCTTT CSALTVLGHTEAFF . TRBV29-1 . TRBJ1-1
TGCAGCGTTGAAGGTGAACAGGGGGGATATGGCTACACCTTC CSVEGEQGGYGYTF TRBD1 TRBV29-1 many TRBJ1-2
TGCGCCAGCAGCGAAGGGACAGCCCAGCAAGAGACCCAGTACTTC CASSEGTAQQETQYF TRBD1 TRBV4-3 . TRBJ2-5
TGTGCCAGCAGTCAAGCAGGGTTTAAGCGGGCTTTCTTT CASSQAGFKRAFF . TRBV12-3/TRBV12-4 few TRBJ1-1
TGTGCCAGCAAAAATTTGGGGTACGAGCAGTACTTC CASKNLGYEQYF . TRBV27 few TRBJ2-7
TGTGCCAGCAGCTTAGGCCCGGGCCAAAAGGACGAGCAGTACTTC CASSLGPGQKDEQYF . TRBV7-2 . TRBJ2-7
TGTGCCATCAGTGAGGACAGTTTTCGCAATCAGCCCCAGCATTTT CAISEDSFRNQPQHF . TRBV10-3 few TRBJ1-5
TGTGCCATCGGGCTGGCCCTCTCTGGGGCCAACGTCCTGACTTTC CAIGLALSGANVLTF . TRBV10-3 few TRBJ2-6
TGCGCCAGCAGCCAAGATCGGTCTAGCGGGAAGCCCCCCAATGAGCAGTTCTTC CASSQDRSSGKPPNEQFF TRBD2 TRBV4-3 few TRBJ2-1
TGCGCCAGCAGCTCGACAGGGGGCAAGGCTGAAGCTTTCTTT CASSSTGGKAEAFF TRBD1 TRBV5-1 . TRBJ1-1
TGCAGTGGGGGGGACAGGGGGTTTGTTGGCTATGGCTACACCTTC CSGGDRGFVGYGYTF TRBD1 TRBV20-1 few TRBJ1-2
TGCAGTGCAGCGACAGGGCTCAATAGCAATCAGCCCCAGCATTTT CSAATGLNSNQPQHF TRBD1 TRBV20-1 . TRBJ1-5
TGCGCCAGCAGCGCCTACGGGACGGCGGCAAGGGCCCAGTACTTC CASSAYGTAARAQYF . TRBV5-1 . TRBJ2-7
TGCGCCAGCAGCCCCCGGGACTCAAGCGCGTACACTGAAGCTTTCTTT CASSPRDSSAYTEAFF . TRBV4-1 few TRBJ1-1
TGTGCCATCAGTGTCCAGGGGAAGAACACTGAAGCTTTCTTT CAISVQGKNTEAFF . TRBV10-3 . TRBJ1-1
TGTGCCAGCAGTTATCGTCCGGGGAGCTCCTACAATGAGCAGTTCTTC CASSYRPGSSYNEQFF . TRBV6-2/TRBV6-3 few TRBJ2-1
TGCGCCAGCAGCCACCGGAGCGGGACAGGGGGCTCCTACGAGCAGTACTTC CASSHRSGTGGSYEQYF TRBD1 TRBV4-1 . TRBJ2-7
TGCGCCAGCAGTCAAGAGGGGATGGGGGTGGGGACAGATACGCAGTATTTT CASSQEGMGVGTDTQYF . TRBV4-3 . TRBJ2-3
TGTGCCAGCAGTTTACCTGTAGGGGCAGGGGCCGAGCAGTTCTTC CASSLPVGAGAEQFF . TRBV28 . TRBJ2-1
TGCGCCAGCAGATTCAGGGGCCCTACAGGGCTTGACTCTGGGGCCAACGTCCTGACTTTC CASRFRGPTGLDSGANVLTF . TRBV5-1 few TRBJ2-6
TGTGCCAGCAGCGATATTCTAGCGGGGCCAACCTACGAGCAGTACTTC CASSDILAGPTYEQYF TRBD2 TRBV6-2/TRBV6-3 few TRBJ2-7
TGCAGTGCTACCGAAGAGGTGGCTGAAGCTTTCTTT CSATEEVAEAFF . TRBV20-1 . TRBJ1-1
TGCGCCAGCAGCTTGGCCAGAACTGAAGCTTTCTTT CASSLARTEAFF . TRBV5-1 few TRBJ1-1
TGCAGTGCCTTAGCGGACTACTCCTACAATGAGCAGTACTTC CSALADYSYNEQYF . TRBV20-1 . TRBJ2-7
TGCAGTGCCCGGAAATTTTACTCCTACGAGCAGTACTTC CSARKFYSYEQYF . TRBV20-1 . TRBJ2-7
TGTGCCAGCAGTACCAGGGGCTACGAGCAGTACTTC CASSTRGYEQYF . TRBV27 many TRBJ2-7
TGTGCCAGCAGTCAGGGATCATTCATGAACACTGAAGCTTTCTTT CASSQGSFMNTEAFF . TRBV6-2/TRBV6-3 . TRBJ1-1
TGTGCCAGCAGTGATAGTGGTTACAATGAGCAGTACTTC CASSDSGYNEQYF . TRBV25-1 . TRBJ2-7
TGCGCCAGCAGCTTGATCCCCAAGGCGAACACTGAAGCTTTCTTT CASSLIPKANTEAFF . TRBV5-1 . TRBJ1-1
TGTGCCAGCAGCCAAGCGGGGACCCCCTACGAGCAGTACTTC CASSQAGTPYEQYF . TRBV3-1 few TRBJ2-7
TGCGCCAGCAGCCAAGTGACTAGCAAAGAGACCCAGTACTTC CASSQVTSKETQYF TRBD2 TRBV4-1 . TRBJ2-5
TGCGCCAGCAGCCCCGAGCGGGGGGGCTACACCTTC CASSPERGGYTF . TRBV5-1 . TRBJ1-2
TGTGCCAGCAGCTTAGTGGGGGTCGGGAATGAGCAGTTCTTC CASSLVGVGNEQFF . TRBV7-2 . TRBJ2-1
TGCAGCGTTCGACAGCGCTGGGATACGCAGTATTTT CSVRQRWDTQYF . TRBV29-1 many TRBJ2-3